This T cell receptor (beta chain) was retrieved from a study of vaccination and CD4 T cells after COVID-19. With the Oncomine TCR Beta short-read assay, DNA from cultured CD4+ T cells was sequenced. Using its own MiXCR run on the PCR reads, TCRdb lists one record per CDR3 protein. The table records some 16,000 distinct CDR3 sequences, around 75% of them present only once. The CDR3 consists of 16 residues. V shed 3 bases and J 12 bases; nucleotides not matched to a gene: 14. Looked up from germline, CDR1 is SGHKS and CDR2 is YYEKEE (reference sequence). About this clonotype itself: Antigen unknown.

The treatment: approximately 11-day PBMC culture with coronavirus spike peptide pools or control peptides (ViraFEST assay). This TCR was sampled from a human donor who received a COVID-19 vaccine. The source material was CD4+ T cells from blood, cultured in vitro, sampled after SARS-CoV-2 vaccination. V is TRBV5-5 and J is TRBJ2-1, with TRBD1 identical over 11 bases. CDR3 protein: CASSSPTGPGTGGQFF. In nucleotides, the CDR3 is TGTGCCAGCAGCTCCCCGACGGGTCCCGGGACAGGGGGGCAGTTCTTC.